This TCR beta chain emerged from a study of identical twins. The authors used template switching to add a universal primer site and gave cDNA unique molecular identifiers. TCRdb called the 5' RACE reads again in MiXCR, with one record for every CDR3 protein. The profile shows 450,000 to 650,000 distinct CDR3 sequences, 15% of them singletons. Points on this clonotype: What it binds is not known.

Study-wide results and limits: Whereas memory repertoires showed no such difference, abundant cord blood beta clonotypes carried fewer insertions. Conclusions came from cross-sectional statistical analysis, not from following the same donors. Beta out-of-frame sequences showed weaker excess sharing between twins.

Separately, the same data were catalogued under a study of yellow fever vaccine responses in identical twins.

The sample taken for sequencing was CD4+ T cells sorted from blood. This clonotype was obtained from a woman in her late teens or twenties in good health.

CDR3 protein: CSARSGFANTGELFF. For the CDR3, the DNA is TGCAGTGCTAGATCAGGATTTGCGAACACCGGGGAGCTGTTTTTT. The chain employs TRBV20-1 and TRBJ2-2; D gene ambiguous. Trimming removed 2 bases from V and 0 bases from J, with 10 bases in between. The CDR3 has 15 residues. Germline assignment: CDR1 DFQATT and CDR2 SNEGSKA (reference sequence).